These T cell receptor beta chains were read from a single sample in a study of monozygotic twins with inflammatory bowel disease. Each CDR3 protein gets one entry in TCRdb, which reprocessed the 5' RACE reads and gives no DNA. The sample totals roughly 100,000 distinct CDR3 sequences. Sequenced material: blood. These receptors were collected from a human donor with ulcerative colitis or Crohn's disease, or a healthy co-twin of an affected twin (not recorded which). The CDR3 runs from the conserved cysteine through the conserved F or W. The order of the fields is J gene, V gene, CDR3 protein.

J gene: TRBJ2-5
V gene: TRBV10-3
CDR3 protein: CATKTVYQETQYF

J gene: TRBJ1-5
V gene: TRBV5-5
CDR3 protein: CASSLDYSNQPQHF

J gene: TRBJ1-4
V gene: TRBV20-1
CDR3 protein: CSASLGQPNEKLFF

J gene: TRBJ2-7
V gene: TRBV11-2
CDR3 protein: CASSDDRGGVDEQYF

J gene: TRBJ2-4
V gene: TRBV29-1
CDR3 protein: CSVLSGKLAKNIQYF

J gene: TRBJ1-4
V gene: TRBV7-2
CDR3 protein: CASSLTRGGYEKLFF

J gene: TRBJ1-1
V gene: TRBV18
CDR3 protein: CASSPGNTEAFF

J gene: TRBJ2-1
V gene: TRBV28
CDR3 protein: CASSLLTGREQFF

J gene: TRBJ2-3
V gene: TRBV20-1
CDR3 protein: CSARRKRGTDTQYF

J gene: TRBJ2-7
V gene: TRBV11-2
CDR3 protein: CASSLRSQGLANEF

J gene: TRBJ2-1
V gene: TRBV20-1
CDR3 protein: CSARMGQGGYEQFF

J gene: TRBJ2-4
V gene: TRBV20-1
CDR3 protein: CSAPGPEKNIQYF

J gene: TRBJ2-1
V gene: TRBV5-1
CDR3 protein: CASSSPGGRFYNEQFF

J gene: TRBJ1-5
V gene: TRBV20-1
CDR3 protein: CSAPRQTGGAGQPQHF

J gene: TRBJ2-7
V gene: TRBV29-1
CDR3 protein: CSVELAGEMTYEQYF

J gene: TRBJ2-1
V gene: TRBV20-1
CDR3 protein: CSARGDRVHEQFF

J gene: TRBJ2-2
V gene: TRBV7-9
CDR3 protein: CASRPGTANTGELFF

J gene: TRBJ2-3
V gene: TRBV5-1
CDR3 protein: CASSWGRDTQYF

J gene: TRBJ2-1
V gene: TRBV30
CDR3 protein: CAFQREVGNEQFF

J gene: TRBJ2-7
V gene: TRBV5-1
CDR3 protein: CASRSTPSYYEQYF

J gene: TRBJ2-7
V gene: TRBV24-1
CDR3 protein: CATSDPGLAGTYEQYF

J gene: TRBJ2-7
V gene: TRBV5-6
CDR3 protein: CASTAGRGSAYEQYF

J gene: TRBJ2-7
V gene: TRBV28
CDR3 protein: CASSFWTSGRGTQFKPYEQYF

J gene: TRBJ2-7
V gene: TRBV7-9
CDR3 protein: CASSPPGDRGTYEQYF

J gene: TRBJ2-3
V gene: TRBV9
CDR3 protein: CASSVDLPSTDTQYF

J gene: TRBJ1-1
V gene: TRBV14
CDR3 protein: CASSQLGRKDSTEAFF

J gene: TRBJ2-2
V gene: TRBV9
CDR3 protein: CASSVVGTAGELFF

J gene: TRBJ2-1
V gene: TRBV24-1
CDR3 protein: CATSDSGLAGIYNEQFF

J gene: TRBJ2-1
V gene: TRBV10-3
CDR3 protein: CAIRRQGVADNEQFF

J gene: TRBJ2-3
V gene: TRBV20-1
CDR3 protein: CSATQAGGATDTQYF

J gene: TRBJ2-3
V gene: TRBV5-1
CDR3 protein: CASSWTGGEDTQYF

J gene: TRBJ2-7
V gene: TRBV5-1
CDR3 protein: CASSLSPGLENRQYF

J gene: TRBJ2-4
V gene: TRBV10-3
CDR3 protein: CAISSGDIQYF